This T cell receptor beta chain was recovered during a study of monozygotic twins with inflammatory bowel disease (dated by TCRdb to 2018 to 2020). With respect to the entire study: The full study comprised 30 or so monozygotic twin pairs: nine German pairs (four IBD-concordant, five IBD-discordant) and 19 IBD-discordant Danish pairs. Each individual had, on average, about 151 000 unique TCRalpha sequences and 181 000 unique TCRbeta sequences available for analysis. The search for disease-associated traits relied mainly on comparing, within discordant pairs, IBD patients with their genetically identical healthy co-twins.

The investigation overall reported the following: Different T cell subtypes could not be distinguished in the analysis. Differing immunosuppressive treatments among patients may have added background noise and inter-individual variability to the repertoires. Compared with healthy twins, IBD patients shared fewer clonotypes with other individuals, and the difference was most pronounced in patients with signs of disease activity. No difference in repertoire similarity was observed between concordant and discordant twins, possibly owing to limited statistical power. Measured by the inverse Simpson index, TCRbeta repertoire diversity was lower in IBD patients than in their healthy co-twins. The results gave no support for a single strong signal or clonotype linked to IBD.

To note about this clonotype: What antigen it recognizes has not been identified.

Libraries were prepared through 5' RACE. For each TCR library, 3,000 to 3,500 ng of total RNA was used. cDNA was synthesized with SMARTScribe reverse transcriptase in eight separate reactions per sample. During cDNA synthesis, template switching introduced unique molecular identifiers that contained a 6-nucleotide sample barcode. Amplification of TCRalpha and TCRbeta cDNA involved two nested PCRs of approximately 16 and 10 cycles, and each PCR was followed by bead purification. Before amplification, the cDNA was treated with uracil DNA-glycosylase and purified using the QIAquick PCR purification kit. The second PCR was the step at which Illumina TruSeq-compatible adapters and sample-specific barcodes were added. TapeStation and Qubit were used to check library quality and concentration, and around 5.3 ng of each library was pooled. Sequencing of the pooled libraries was done on an Illumina HiSeq2500 single-index Rapid Run using custom sequencing primers and 2 x 100 bp reads. Regarding the original processing steps: MiGEC version 1.2.6 was used for UMI-based consensus assembly to correct PCR and sequencing errors. MiXCR version 2.1.1 was used to carry out V(D)J alignment, clonotype assembly and CDR3 extraction. To normalise gene usage, clonotype sharing and MAIT/NKT TCR abundance, the analysis used the top 1000, 10 000 and 20 000 clonotypes per sample. Diversity was computed as the inverse Simpson index with the vegan R package after downsampling to 27 000 UMIs. Paired Mann-Whitney U tests on discordant twin pairs were used, with Benjamini-Hochberg multiple-testing correction. TCRdb reprocessed the sequencing reads and holds a single record per CDR3 protein sequence, with no DNA. TCRdb assigned the V and J calls; the authors' analysis was not used. The sample table gives over 90,000 distinct CDR3 sequences. Together, the top ten hold around 1.9% of the sample.

From each donor, an approximately 2.4 ml peripheral blood sample was drawn into PAXgene tubes and stored at -80 degrees C. Without any T cell sorting, total RNA was extracted from whole blood using the PAXgene blood miRNA kit on an automated QIAcube. Peripheral blood from monozygotic twin pairs concordant or discordant for inflammatory bowel disease was subjected to deep TCRalpha and TCRbeta repertoire profiling with unique molecular barcoding. Smoking habits were recorded for all twin pairs, and each individual was classified as a current, former or never smoker. This TCR was sampled from a human donor with ulcerative colitis or Crohn's disease, or a healthy co-twin of an affected twin (not recorded which). The sample comprised blood.

The CDR3 has the sequence CSAKAGLDIQYF. The V gene is TRBV20-1 and the J gene is TRBJ2-4; TCRdb lists TRBD2, though no DNA is available to test this call. For CDR1 and CDR2, the germline V gene (reference sequence) lists DFQATT and SNEGSKA. There are 12 amino acids in the CDR3, from cysteine to phenylalanine inclusive. Only the protein is on record.